The 28 T cell receptor beta chains given below trace back to one sample, sequenced in a study of breast tumors, draining lymph nodes, adjacent tissues. TCRdb re-derived calls from the multiplex PCR reads in MiXCR, one entry per CDR3 protein. The table has under 250,000 distinct CDR3 sequences, roughly 30% seen once. Samples came from axillary lymph nodes draining the breast cancer. The sequencing input was axillary lymph node tissue. These receptors all come from a female donor with breast cancer. Some clones in this sample may be carry-over from other donors' samples.

On this clonotype itself: The conserved phenylalanine or tryptophan is not found at the CDR3 terminus, so this likely reflects a read error. The limits of the CDR3 on the DNA are not certain, so only TCRdb's listed CDR3 is given. This chain connects TRBV20-1 to TRBJ2-3; TRBD2 was called by the table and not checked on the DNA. The CDR3 is 8 residues long, counting both termini. In germline, CDR1 is DFQATT, CDR2 SNEGSKA (reference sequence). The CDR3 loop reads CSARGSSG.

In this sample, this clonotype turned up many times. A read error is possible here, since a much larger clone lies one base away. The chain links TRBV7-6 to TRBJ1-6; the D gene is possibly TRBD1 (6 bases). This CDR3 is built from 14 residues. V lost 3 bases to trimming and J lost 7 bases, with 10 bases between them. Germline V gene lookup returns CDR1 SGHVS and CDR2 FNYEAQ. The CDR3 DNA reads TGTGCCAGCAGCTTTGGACAGAGAAATTCACCCCTCCACTTT. Its protein is CASSFGQRNSPLHF.

The table lists this clonotype with many counts. The chain employs TRBV3-1 and TRBJ2-7; 9 bases match TRBD1. V gave up 4 bases and J gave up 3 bases; unmatched junction bases: 4. The germline V gene has CDR1 LGHDT and CDR2 YNNKEL (reference sequence). CDR3 length: 14 residues. DNA for the CDR3: TGTGCCAGCAGCCTCCTGGGACAGGGCTACGAGCAGTACTTC. Translation gives CASSLLGQGYEQYF.

Regarding this clonotype: It may be a read error: a sequence one base away is much more abundant. This rearrangement joins TRBV20-1 to TRBJ2-7, with D perhaps matching TRBD2 (5 bases). The V gene's germline CDR1 is DFQATT and CDR2 SNEGSKA (reference sequence). The CDR3 totals 15 residues. V shed 0 bases and J shed 2 bases, with 14 bases lying between them. CDR3 residues: CSAREPSRRTYEQYF. The CDR3 DNA follows: TGCAGTGCTAGAGAACCTAGCCGGCGAACCTACGAGCAGTACTTC.

This clonotype has at least ten counts. The genes are TRBV20-1 and TRBJ2-1; TRBD1 aligns across 11 bases. The ends lost 5 bases at V and 6 bases at J; junction bases unmatched: 6. This CDR3 contains 14 residues. From germline, CDR1 is DFQATT and CDR2 SNEGSKA (reference sequence). The CDR3 nucleotides are TGCAGTGCTTTTCCGGGACAGGGGGGCAATGAGCAGTTCTTC. It yields the protein CSAFPGQGGNEQFF.

A note on this clonotype: At one end the junction does not follow the germline gene, possibly because of a read error. The V call is TRBV24-1, the J call TRBJ2-2; 8 bases map to TRBD1. Germline lookup yields CDR1 KGHDR and CDR2 SFDVKD. The CDR3 contains 15 residues. The CDR3 sequence is CATGDFRTGSGELLF. The CDR3 DNA sequence: TGTGCCACCGGTGATTTCAGGACAGGGTCCGGGGAGCTGCTTTTT.

The rearrangement links TRBV4-1 to TRBJ1-2, with D possibly being TRBD1 (6 bases). The germline V gene has CDR1 MGHRA and CDR2 YSYEKL. The CDR3 covers 15 residues. Trimming left V 4 bases short and J 3 bases short, with 15 bases between. The DNA of the CDR3 is TGCGCCAGCAGCCCCAGGAAGGCAGGGGACTATGGCTACACCTTC. It codes for CASSPRKAGDYGYTF.

The rearrangement joins TRBV20-1 to TRBJ1-1; no firm D call. This CDR3 spans 10 amino acids. CDR1 and CDR2 from the germline V gene are DFQATT and SNEGSKA (reference sequence). V was clipped by 6 bases and J by 11 bases, with 13 bases between them. Here the CDR3 DNA reads TGCAGTGCAGACAAAGCGGGGGCTTTCTTT. It encodes CSADKAGAFF.

This clonotype has a count of ten or more. The J gene is TRBJ2-1, the V gene TRBV5-5; D is undetermined. The CDR3 runs to 16 residues. The V end lost 0 bases, the J end lost 0 bases, and 10 bases lay between the germline ends. CDR1 and CDR2 from the germline V gene are SGHKS and YYEKEE (reference sequence). The CDR3 nucleotides read TGTGCCAGCAGCTTGGCGGGTTCGAGCTCCTACAATGAGCAGTTCTTC. Residues: CASSLAGSSSYNEQFF.

V and J are TRBV19 and TRBJ1-5; 7 nucleotides agree with TRBD1. Germline CDR1 LNHDA, CDR2 SQIVND (reference sequence). The CDR3 contains 15 residues. V was pared by 5 bases and J by 4 bases, with 8 bases of the junction left unmatched. The CDR3 sequence is CASSAGTEGNQPQHF. Here the CDR3 DNA reads TGTGCCAGTAGTGCCGGGACAGAAGGAAATCAGCCCCAGCATTTT.

The table lists this clonotype with many counts. The V call is TRBV20-1, the J call TRBJ1-6; D unresolved. Germline V gene data show CDR1 as DFQATT and CDR2 as SNEGSKA (reference sequence). CDR3 length: 11 residues. Between the trimmed V and J ends, which lost 3 bases and 7 bases, there was a span of 4 bases. The DNA for the CDR3 is TGCAGTGCTAGCATCAATTCACCCCTCCACTTT. Translated: CSASINSPLHF.

This clonotype was picked up many times. J is TRBJ2-3 and V is TRBV4-2; 7 nucleotides match TRBD2. From germline, CDR1 is LGHNA and CDR2 YNFKEQ. The V and J ends lost 8 bases and 6 bases, in that order; junction bases with no gene match: 17. This CDR3 region has 16 residues. CDR3 protein: CASGGGSGKGGDTQYF. CDR3 bases: TGTGCCAGCGGGGGGGGAAGCGGGAAGGGTGGGGATACGCAGTATTTT.

This clonotype was detected many times. The V and J genes are TRBV20-1 and TRBJ2-1, with 7 bases that match TRBD2. The CDR3 extends over 15 amino acids. Trimming took 5 bases from V and 0 from J; bases not matched to a gene: 7. Germline CDR1 is DFQATT and CDR2 is SNEGSKA (reference sequence). Written as DNA, the CDR3 is TGCAGTGCTTTGAGCGGGGCGAGCTCCTACAATGAGCAGTTCTTC. This encodes CSALSGASSYNEQFF.

This clonotype was seen repeatedly, ten times or more. Sequence at one end of the junction differs from germline and may be a read error. The genes are TRBV5-1 and TRBJ2-7, with D possibly being TRBD1 or TRBD2 (6 bases each). This CDR3 has 15 residues. Germline V gene sequence: CDR1 SGHRS, CDR2 YFSETQ. The CDR3 here is CASSWALGGSNEQYF. CDR3 DNA sequence: TGCGCCAGCAGCTGGGCGCTCGGGGGCTCCAACGAGCAGTACTTC.

This clonotype was recorded at least ten times. The chain combines TRBV12-3 or TRBV12-4 with TRBJ1-4; no clear D gene. The CDR3 sequence is 15 residues long. Trimming took 4 bases from V and 2 from J, leaving 11 bases between them. The DNA of the CDR3 is TGTGCCAGCAGTTCGAGGTTAATCACTAATGAAAAACTGTTTTTT. Translated, it gives CASSSRLITNEKLFF.

This clonotype is medium-sized (0.01 to 0.1%) by share. The chain links TRBV2 to TRBJ2-5; 11 bases are a match to TRBD2. This CDR3 spans 17 amino acids. Germline CDR1 reads SNHLY; CDR2 reads FYNNEI. Trimming at V came to 1 base and at J to 2 bases, leaving 6 bases not matched to a gene. CDR3 sequence (DNA): TGTGCCAGCAGTGAAGGCCCGGGACTAGCGGATCAAGAGACCCAGTACTTC. Protein product: CASSEGPGLADQETQYF.

This clonotype was seen repeatedly, ten times or more. The chain carries TRBV20-1 and TRBJ2-1; 10 positions match TRBD2. V shed 3 bases and J 8 bases; nucleotides not matched to a gene: 13. The CDR3 spans 16 residues. Germline CDR1 reads DFQATT; CDR2 reads SNEGSKA (reference sequence). The CDR3 sequence is CSASRPGTSEPDEQFF. The CDR3 bases are TGCAGTGCTAGCCGTCCCGGGACTAGCGAGCCAGATGAGCAGTTCTTC.

This clonotype has a count of ten or more. This chain connects TRBV20-1 to TRBJ2-1; 8 nucleotides align to TRBD2. The CDR3 is 17 residues long. After removal of 0 bases from V and 4 bases from J, the junction contained 11 bases not matched to a gene. Germline CDR1 reads DFQATT; CDR2 reads SNEGSKA (reference sequence). As DNA, the CDR3 is TGCAGTGCTAGAGATCGGGTAGCGGGGCTCTCATACAATGAGCAGTTCTTC. This translates into CSARDRVAGLSYNEQFF.

About this clonotype: A much more abundant neighbour one base away suggests this may be a read error. This chain uses TRBV3-1 with TRBJ2-3; D ambiguous. Trimming removed 1 base at V and 7 bases at J, with 9 bases between. This CDR3 spans 13 amino acids. Germline CDR1 LGHDT, CDR2 YNNKEL (reference sequence). CDR3 nucleotide sequence: TGTGCCAGCAGCCAAGTTCGGGTTAATACGCAGTATTTT. This encodes CASSQVRVNTQYF.

The sample holds a few counts of this clonotype. A read error may explain this, as a much larger clone is one base away. The rearrangement uses TRBV11-3 and TRBJ2-1; possible D gene TRBD1, 6 bases. Per the germline V gene, CDR1 is SGHNT and CDR2 is YENEEA. V lost 4 bases to trimming and J lost 15 bases, with 13 bases between them. The CDR3 runs 11 residues. The CDR3 loop is CASSSLWGPFF. The DNA for the CDR3 is TGTGCCAGCAGCTCCCTGTGGGGGCCGTTCTTC.

This clonotype was observed many times. This chain connects TRBV25-1 to TRBJ1-4; maybe TRBD1 (6 bases). The germline V gene encodes CDR1 MGHDK and CDR2 SYGVNS. This CDR3 is built from 17 residues. The ends were cut back, 2 bases at V and 1 base at J, with 14 bases in the middle. The CDR3 here is CASSEVRGGITNEKLFF. The DNA for the CDR3 is TGTGCCAGCAGTGAAGTTAGGGGGGGGATAACTAATGAAAAACTGTTTTTT.

This clonotype has ten or more counts. V usage is TRBV6-6 and J usage is TRBJ2-5; 12 nucleotides line up with TRBD1. Germline CDR1 and CDR2: MNHNY and SVGAGI (reference sequence). The ends lost 5 bases at V and 5 bases at J; junction bases unmatched: 6. The CDR3 contains 15 residues. CDR3: CASSTGTGGRETQYF. CDR3 coding DNA: TGTGCCAGCAGTACGGGGACAGGGGGCAGGGAGACCCAGTACTTC.

The chain joins TRBV24-1 to TRBJ2-3; 9 bases fit TRBD2. This CDR3 spans 15 amino acids. The V and J ends lost 9 bases and 0 bases, in that order; junction bases with no gene match: 6. The V gene's germline CDR1 is KGHDR and CDR2 SFDVKD. CDR3 loop: CATRAGLASTDTQYF. Written as DNA, the CDR3 is TGTGCCACCCGTGCGGGACTAGCTAGCACAGATACGCAGTATTTT.

This chain's CDR3 is CSGASGSLSGANVLTF. CDR3 sequence (DNA): TGCAGCGGGGCTAGCGGGAGTCTGTCTGGGGCCAACGTCCTGACTTTC. This rearrangement joins TRBV20-1 to TRBJ2-6; the match to TRBD2 covers 10 bases. CDR3 length equals 16 residues. Germline CDR1 and CDR2: DFQATT and SNEGSKA (reference sequence).

In its sample, this clonotype was seen many times. The genes are TRBV4-1 and TRBJ2-5; D may be TRBD1 or TRBD2 (5 bases each). Germline assignment: CDR1 MGHRA and CDR2 YSYEKL. The V end was cut by 3 bases, the J end by 5 bases, with 10 bases between. This CDR3 region has 13 residues. The CDR3 reads CASSQGVWETQYF. CDR3 coding DNA: TGCGCCAGCAGCCAGGGGGTTTGGGAGACCCAGTACTTC.

This clonotype was seen repeatedly, ten times or more. V is TRBV5-1 and J is TRBJ1-5; 8 bases match TRBD1. With 5 bases clipped from V and 0 bases from J, the junction kept 4 bases outside the gene matches. Germline V gene sequence: CDR1 SGHRS, CDR2 YFSETQ. The CDR3 spans 15 residues. The CDR3 is CASRTGTGSNQPQHF. In nucleotides, the CDR3 is TGCGCCAGCAGAACCGGGACAGGTAGCAATCAGCCCCAGCATTTT.

This clonotype was counted at least ten times. V gene TRBV6-2 or TRBV6-3 combines with J gene TRBJ2-1; 9 nucleotides agree with TRBD2. In germline, CDR1 is MNHEY, CDR2 SVGEGT. This CDR3 is built from 15 residues. V shed 6 bases and J 0 bases; nucleotides not matched to a gene: 3. In DNA, the CDR3 is TGTGCCAGCAGAGTTAGCGGGAGCTCCTACAATGAGCAGTTCTTC. It is translated as CASRVSGSSYNEQFF.

At least ten counts were recorded for this clonotype. The chain employs TRBV12-3 or TRBV12-4 and TRBJ2-3; D call uncertain. The CDR3 runs to 15 residues. Trimming took 2 bases from V and 6 from J, leaving 15 bases between them. The CDR3 DNA is TGTGCCAGCAGTTTATTCGCGTCCGGGCCGGATACGCAGTATTTT. As protein: CASSLFASGPDTQYF.